These 20 T cell receptor beta chains share one sample of origin, sequenced in a study of identical twins. TCRdb reprocessed the 5' RACE reads via MiXCR and lists one record per CDR3 protein. This table has about 890,000 distinct CDR3 sequences, over 9% appearing once. The sample also formed part of further work on yellow fever vaccine responses in identical twins.

Specimen: PBMCs. These receptors all come from a woman between 18 and 30 years old in good health.

Remarks on this clonotype: A read error may produce the germline difference seen at one junction end. V is TRBV5-1 and J is TRBJ2-5; 11 bases align to TRBD2. Germline loops: CDR1 SGHRS, CDR2 YFSETQ. The CDR3 length is 13 residues. CDR3 sequence (DNA): TGCGCCAGCAGCGTGGGACTAGCGGAGCCCGCAGACTTC. This encodes CASSVGLAEPADF.

This clonotype was found a few times. The genes are TRBV20-1 and TRBJ2-1, with D perhaps TRBD2 (6 bases). Trimming left V 4 bases short and J 7 bases short, with 14 bases between. The V gene's germline CDR1 is DFQATT and CDR2 SNEGSKA (reference sequence). CDR3 length equals 13 residues. The CDR3: CSAMSLGGNEQFF. CDR3 sequence (DNA): TGCAGTGCTATGTCCCTGGGGGGAAATGAGCAGTTCTTC.

This clonotype was counted many times. The gene calls are TRBV12-3 or TRBV12-4 and TRBJ1-1; tentative D call: TRBD1 (5 bases). CDR3 length equals 14 residues. V was trimmed by 2 bases and J by 5 bases, leaving 12 bases between them. As DNA, the CDR3 is TGTGCCAGCAGTTTAAACGGACGGGGGACTGAAGCTTTCTTT. Translated, it gives CASSLNGRGTEAFF.

The chain combines TRBV7-9 with TRBJ2-6; 7 bases fit TRBD1. The CDR3 has 15 residues. CDR1 and CDR2 (germline): SEHNR, FQNEAQ (reference sequence). J was trimmed by 3 bases and V by 5 bases; bases with no gene match: 4. The CDR3 here is CASSRQGFGANVLTF. CDR3 nucleotides: TGTGCCAGCAGCCGACAGGGCTTTGGGGCCAACGTCCTGACTTTC.

A few counts support this clonotype. The chain carries TRBV5-5 and TRBJ2-3; 10 bases are a match to TRBD2. Germline V gene sequence: CDR1 SGHKS, CDR2 YYEKEE (reference sequence). With V trimmed by 6 bases and J by 7 bases, 11 bases remained unmatched. The CDR3 spans 15 residues. The CDR3 DNA sequence: TGTGCCAGCATAGGGGGTACTAGCGGGGCCTATACGCAGTATTTT. Residues: CASIGGTSGAYTQYF. The entire variable domain, with the rest obtained from reference TRBV5-5 and TRBJ2-3, is as follows: DAGVTQSPTHLIKTRGQQVTLRCSPISGHKSVSWYQQVLGQGPQFIFQYYEKEERGRGNFPDRFSARQFPNYSSELNVNALLLGDSALYLCASIGGTSGAYTQYFGPGTRLTVL.

This clonotype was counted ten times or more. The chain uses TRBV5-1 and TRBJ2-7; weak D call: TRBD2 (6 bases). CDR3 length: 15 amino acids. The germline V gene has CDR1 SGHRS and CDR2 YFSETQ. Trimming took 3 bases from V and 0 from J, leaving 13 bases between them. The CDR3 nucleotides read TGCGCCAGCAGCTGGTTAGACGGGGGCTCCTACGAGCAGTACTTC. It translates to CASSWLDGGSYEQYF. Full variable domain (outside the CDR3, taken from reference TRBV5-1 and TRBJ2-7): KAGVTQTPRYLIKTRGQQVTLSCSPISGHRSVSWYQQTPGQGLQFLFEYFSETQRNKGNFPGRFSGRQFSNSRSEMNVSTLELGDSALYLCASSWLDGGSYEQYFGPGTRLTVT.

There are a few counts of this clonotype. The V gene is TRBV10-3, the J gene TRBJ2-5, with 10 bases identical to TRBD2. The CDR3 consists of 13 residues. CDR1 ENHRY and CDR2 SYGVKD come from the germline V gene. The ends lost 5 bases at V and 5 bases at J; junction bases unmatched: 2. The CDR3 DNA sequence: TGTGCCATCAGTCCTAGCGGGAGTGAGACCCAGTACTTC. Amino acids: CAISPSGSETQYF.

The rearrangement links TRBV12-3 or TRBV12-4 to TRBJ2-3; tentative D call: TRBD1 (6 bases). The CDR3 extends over 15 amino acids. V shed 6 bases and J shed 0 bases, with 13 bases lying between them. CDR3 sequence (DNA): TGTGCCAGCAGCCCGGACAGCCGTAGCACAGATACGCAGTATTTT. It yields the protein CASSPDSRSTDTQYF.

This clonotype appeared a few times. A much larger clone is a single base away; this may be a read error. The V and J genes are TRBV28 and TRBJ1-2; TRBD1 aligns across 10 bases. The CDR3 covers 14 residues. Germline V gene sequence: CDR1 MDHEN, CDR2 SYDVKM. V shed 6 bases and J 2 bases; nucleotides not matched to a gene: 3. CDR3: CASSTGQGNYGYTF. The CDR3 DNA reads TGTGCCAGCAGCACGGGACAGGGGAACTATGGCTACACCTTC.

This clonotype was counted only a few times. CDR3 sequence (DNA): TGCGCCAGCAGCCTTCGACAGGAGGATGAAGCTTTCTTT. Translation: CASSLRQEDEAFF. The rearrangement joins TRBV4-1 to TRBJ1-1, with D tentatively TRBD1 (6 bases). With 4 bases removed from V and 7 bases from J, the gap between germline ends came to 13 bases. CDR1 and CDR2 from the germline V gene are MGHRA and YSYEKL. This CDR3 has 13 residues.

The V call is TRBV20-1, the J call TRBJ2-3, with a tentative D call TRBD2 (6 bases). The CDR3 runs to 17 residues. Trimming pared 6 bases from V and 0 bases from J, leaving 22 bases between. Germline V CDR1 and CDR2: DFQATT, SNEGSKA (reference sequence). This chain's CDR3 is CSAPPEIAGTSTDTQYF. DNA for the CDR3: TGCAGTGCCCCCCCAGAGATCGCGGGAACTAGCACAGATACGCAGTATTTT.

The sample holds many counts of this clonotype. The CDR3 protein is CASSTPDTGEQFF. The CDR3 nucleotides read TGTGCCAGCAGCACCCCGGACACGGGTGAGCAGTTCTTC. The chain recombines TRBV6-1 with TRBJ2-1; D may be TRBD1 (5 bases). CDR1 and CDR2 from the germline V gene are MNHNS and SASEGT. The CDR3 has 13 residues. Trimming pared 6 bases from V and 9 bases from J, leaving 15 bases between.

This clonotype has just a few counts. This chain uses TRBV6-6 with TRBJ1-6; D remains ambiguous. Trimming pared 7 bases from V and 7 bases from J, leaving 8 bases between. This CDR3 is 12 amino acids long. CDR1 and CDR2 (germline): MNHNY, SVGAGI (reference sequence). The CDR3 bases are TGTGCCAGCACATCTACCAATTCACCCCTCCACTTT. Translating gives CASTSTNSPLHF.

This clonotype has a handful of counts. The J gene is TRBJ2-1, the V gene TRBV3-1; 7 nucleotides agree with TRBD2. V was clipped by 4 bases and J by 5 bases; unmatched bases: 11. The CDR3 sequence is 16 residues long. From germline, CDR1 is LGHDT and CDR2 YNNKEL (reference sequence). CDR3 sequence: CASSRNRAGRDNEQFF. As DNA, the CDR3 is TGTGCCAGCAGCCGAAACCGAGCGGGGAGAGACAATGAGCAGTTCTTC.

In its sample, this clonotype was seen a few times. The V gene is TRBV6-1, the J gene TRBJ2-7, with a tentative D call TRBD1 (5 bases). The CDR3 spans 15 residues. The V gene's germline CDR1 is MNHNS and CDR2 SASEGT. CDR3 sequence (DNA): TGTGCCAGCAACATAAACCCGCTCCAGGGCTTGGGCGGAATCGTC. Residues: CASNINPLQGLGGIV.

This clonotype has just a few counts. The chain links TRBV9 to TRBJ1-4; TRBD1 is a possible D gene (6 bases). CDR3 size: 16 residues. Germline loops: CDR1 SGDLS, CDR2 YYNGEE. V lost 0 bases to trimming and J lost 6 bases, with 15 bases between them. The DNA of the CDR3 is TGTGCCAGCAGCGTAGGGGGGGCGCAGGGAGATGAAAAACTGTTTTTT. Its translation: CASSVGGAQGDEKLFF.

The chain uses TRBV2 and TRBJ2-1, with D possibly being TRBD1 or TRBD2 (7 bases each). The V and J ends lost 3 bases and 2 bases respectively, with 11 bases between them. The CDR3 runs 15 residues. The germline V gene has CDR1 SNHLY and CDR2 FYNNEI. The CDR3 DNA is TGTGCCAGCAGTGATCAGGGGGGGCCCTACAATGAGCAGTTCTTC. It specifies CASSDQGGPYNEQFF.

The V and J genes are TRBV6-5 and TRBJ2-5, with D uncertain. The CDR3 sequence is 15 residues long. V lost 2 bases, J lost 4 bases, and 14 bases lay in between. Germline V lookup: CDR1 MNHEY, CDR2 SVGAGI. The CDR3 here is CASSYAAVDRETQYF. CDR3 DNA sequence: TGTGCCAGCAGTTACGCGGCGGTGGACCGAGAGACCCAGTACTTC.

This clonotype was counted only a few times. The rearrangement links TRBV5-1 to TRBJ2-2; 8 bases align to TRBD2. With 4 bases clipped from V and 6 bases from J, the junction kept 11 bases outside the gene matches. CDR3 length: 16 residues. CDR1 SGHRS and CDR2 YFSETQ come from the germline V gene. The CDR3 nucleotides read TGCGCCAGCAGCCTGGGTGGACTAGCCCTACCCGGGGAGCTGTTTTTT. Its translation: CASSLGGLALPGELFF. Full variable domain (rest looked up from reference TRBV5-1 and TRBJ2-2): KAGVTQTPRYLIKTRGQQVTLSCSPISGHRSVSWYQQTPGQGLQFLFEYFSETQRNKGNFPGRFSGRQFSNSRSEMNVSTLELGDSALYLCASSLGGLALPGELFFGEGSRLTVL.

V gene TRBV24-1 combines with J gene TRBJ2-2; D is ambiguous. The CDR3 covers 12 residues. From germline, CDR1 is KGHDR and CDR2 SFDVKD. With 5 bases removed from V and 7 bases from J, the gap between germline ends came to 7 bases. CDR3 DNA sequence: TGTGCCACCAGTGGGCCGTACGGGGAGCTGTTTTTT. Translated: CATSGPYGELFF.